This TCR beta chain appears in the sequencing data of a study of response to subunit inactivated influenza vaccine. Study findings and constraints: Only a handful of new T cells, the authors suggested, are recruited with each seasonal influenza vaccination.

Concerning this clonotype itself: Its antigen is as yet unknown.

In TCRdb, the RT-PCR reads were re-called with MiXCR into one record per CDR3 protein. The table records 500,000 to 600,000 distinct CDR3 sequences, 10% to 15% of them present only once. Trimming removed 5 bases at V and 5 bases at J, with 18 bases between. The CDR3 length is 16 residues. The germline CDR1 and CDR2 sequences are MNHEY and SVGEGT. Sequencing was performed on PBMCs from blood, taken about 6 weeks after vaccination. The receptor's source is a man aged 50 or older who received an inactivated influenza vaccine. The chain is built from TRBV6-2 or TRBV6-3 and TRBJ2-2, with D possibly being TRBD2 (7 bases). The CDR3 DNA reads as TGTGCCAGCAGTGCCCCCGGGGGGCGCGTGACCGGGGAGCTGTTTTTT. This encodes CASSAPGGRVTGELFF.